One and the same sample provided the 11 T cell receptor beta chains below, sequenced in a study of cytomegalovirus exposure and HLA in healthy donors. PCR used 60 Vbeta primers and 13 Jbeta primers. Method: immunoSEQ multiplex PCR; TCRdb's copy keeps in-frame clones and lacks some. The sample has about 170,000 clones, 82% seen once. The specimen sequenced was PBMCs. These receptors came from a girl between 5 and 17 years old in good health and CMV-seropositive.

The chain recombines TRBV29-1 with TRBJ2-7, with D perhaps TRBD1 (6 bases). Germline V gene sequence: CDR1 SQVTM, CDR2 ANQGSEA. The CDR3 extends over 14 amino acids. V lost 3 bases to trimming and J lost 2 bases, with 14 bases between them. For the CDR3, the DNA is TGCAGCGTTGAGGGAACAGGGACCCCCTACGAGCAGTACTTC. Residues: CSVEGTGTPYEQYF.

CDR3 in amino acids: CASVINRGNTEAFF. As DNA, the CDR3 is TGTGCCAGCGTTATTAACAGGGGGAACACTGAAGCTTTCTTT. V and J are TRBV2 and TRBJ1-1; 7 nucleotides match TRBD1. Unmatched junction bases numbered 7, after V lost 8 bases and J lost 1 base. The CDR3 loop spans 14 amino acids. Germline lookup yields CDR1 SNHLY and CDR2 FYNNEI.

V and J are TRBV4-1 and TRBJ1-1; D is possibly TRBD1 (6 bases). Germline assignment: CDR1 MGHRA and CDR2 YSYEKL. There are 16 residues in the CDR3. Deletions cut 0 bases from V and 1 base from J, with 12 bases between. The CDR3 DNA is TGCGCCAGCAGCCAAGATAGGGGGACGGGGAACACTGAAGCTTTCTTT. It specifies CASSQDRGTGNTEAFF.

This clone was seen a single time. V usage is TRBV6-1 and J usage is TRBJ2-7; the match to TRBD1 covers 7 bases. The germline V gene has CDR1 MNHNS and CDR2 SASEGT. Losses at the gene ends were 3 bases for V and 3 bases for J; bases not matched to a gene: 8. The CDR3 extends over 15 amino acids. The DNA for the CDR3 is TGTGCCAGCAGTGAGTCTGCGACAGGGTTCTACGAGCAGTACTTC. Amino acids: CASSESATGFYEQYF.

This clone occurred a few times. The chain employs TRBV2 and TRBJ1-1; TRBD1 aligns across 11 bases. In germline, CDR1 is SNHLY, CDR2 FYNNEI. This CDR3 spans 13 amino acids. V lost 6 bases, J lost 4 bases, and 1 base stayed unmatched. CDR3 residues: CASRGTGGTEAFF. DNA of the CDR3: TGTGCCAGCAGAGGGACAGGGGGCACTGAAGCTTTCTTT.

This clone was detected only a few times. The rearrangement uses TRBV10-2 and TRBJ1-2; TRBD1 might be the D (6 bases). The germline CDR1 and CDR2 sequences are WSHSY and SAAADI. V lost 6 bases and J lost 4, with 12 bases in between. The CDR3 consists of 13 residues. The CDR3 DNA is TGCGCCAGCAGGTTGACAGGCGTCTATGGCTACACCTTC. Amino acid sequence: CASRLTGVYGYTF.

Here the CDR3 DNA reads TGTGCCAGCAGCTTGGTTGGGACAGGGTATGGCTACACCTTC. Protein: CASSLVGTGYGYTF. The rearrangement links TRBV5-6 to TRBJ1-2; the match to TRBD1 covers 9 bases. The V segment lost 0 bases and the J segment 5 bases; nucleotides outside the gene matches: 2. This CDR3 contains 14 residues. Germline V lookup: CDR1 SGHDT, CDR2 YYEEEE.

The chain has TRBV4-1 and TRBJ1-1, with a tentative D call TRBD1 (5 bases). V dropped 0 bases and J dropped 3 bases, with 8 bases sitting between them. The CDR3 length is 14 residues. Per the germline V gene, CDR1 is MGHRA and CDR2 is YSYEKL. The CDR3 region has the DNA TGCGCCAGCAGCCAAGAGGGGGGGTACACTGAAGCTTTCTTT. Amino acids: CASSQEGGYTEAFF.

The chain carries TRBV4-1 and TRBJ2-7; maybe TRBD1 (6 bases). Trimming pared 3 bases from V and 3 bases from J, leaving 24 bases between. This CDR3 spans 18 amino acids. CDR1 is MGHRA and CDR2 is YSYEKL in the germline V gene. The chain's CDR3 is CASSQHQGQSNAIYEQYF. As DNA, the CDR3 is TGCGCCAGCAGCCAGCATCAGGGACAAAGCAACGCGATCTACGAGCAGTACTTC.

Details on this clone: Germline and junction disagree at one end, which may indicate a read error. The CDR3 reads CASSYSFGQGRDEQFF. In DNA, the CDR3 is TGTGCCAGCAGCTACTCGTTCGGACAGGGAAGGGATGAGCAGTTCTTC. The J gene is TRBJ2-1, the V gene TRBV6-5; 8 bases line up with TRBD1. The CDR3 is 16 residues long. Germline V gene lookup returns CDR1 MNHEY and CDR2 SVGAGI.

The chain joins TRBV4-2 to TRBJ2-3; 15 bases are shared with TRBD2. The V gene end was trimmed by 8 bases and the J gene end by 0 bases; junction bases not matched to a gene: 0. This CDR3 spans 15 amino acids. From germline, CDR1 is LGHNA and CDR2 YNFKEQ. As DNA, the CDR3 is TGTGCCAGCGGACTAGCGGGAGGGAGCACAGATACGCAGTATTTT. Amino acid sequence: CASGLAGGSTDTQYF.